This TCR beta chain derives from a study of cytomegalovirus exposure and HLA in healthy donors. PCR amplification relied on 60 Vbeta primers (plus 13 Jbeta primers). The method was immunoSEQ multiplex PCR; TCRdb's version includes in-frame clones alone and lacks a portion of them. The table includes some 150,000 clones, roughly 82% detected once. The sequenced sample consisted of PBMCs. This sequence originates from a male donor in good health and CMV-seronegative.

The CDR3 is CATSREATRGNEQFF. CDR3 DNA: TGTGCCACCAGCAGAGAAGCGACCCGGGGCAATGAGCAGTTCTTC. This rearrangement joins TRBV15 to TRBJ2-1; possible D gene TRBD2, 5 bases. In germline, CDR1 is LNHNV, CDR2 YYDKDF (reference sequence). The CDR3 length is 15 residues. V lost 0 bases to trimming and J lost 6 bases, with 12 bases between them.